The clone carrying this T cell receptor (beta chain) was seen many times. Its antigen is as yet unknown. Time point specified: persistent/refractory GD, antithyroid drugs over 5 years with positive TRAb. PBMCs provided the RNA from which the TCR library was made. An endocrinology department in Xi'an, China, recruited the patients. Arm-PCR of CDR3 regions and iRepertoire HTBI primers were the basis on which TCR beta libraries were built. A single record per CDR3 protein comes from TCRdb applying MiXCR to the multiplex PCR reads. The table lists 450,000 or so distinct CDR3 sequences, less than 25% of them singletons. This entry belongs to a study of regulatory T cells in long-lasting Graves disease. This CDR3 region has 15 residues. Looked up from germline, CDR1 is MNHEY and CDR2 is SVGAGI. V lost 0 bases and J lost 5, with 10 bases in between. Study findings and constraints: TCR diversity was lower in persistent Graves' patients than in newly diagnosed ones.

The V and J genes are TRBV6-5 and TRBJ1-4; D might be TRBD1 (6 bases). The sample was peripheral blood mononuclear cells (PBMCs), taken when the disease was refractory, from a patient treated with antithyroid drugs. This TCR derives from a female donor with Graves disease. The CDR3 coding sequence is TGTGCCAGCAGTTACTCCGCGGGGGGCAATGAAAAACTGTTTTTT. Translation gives CASSYSAGGNEKLFF.